This section outlines one TCR beta chain sequence together with its context. Its target is unknown. Both TRBC1 and TRBC2 were covered by a beta constant-region primer of two equimolar oligonucleotides. Four rounds of PCR amplified the ligated cDNA using nested alpha and beta constant-region primers plus SP2. TCRdb ran MiXCR on the UMI-ligation and nested PCR reads and lists one entry per CDR3 protein. The table includes over 110,000 distinct CDR3 sequences, approximately 21% detected once. These data come from a study of naive and memory T cell subsets. The CDR3 sequence is 14 residues long. CDR1 SGHTA and CDR2 FQGTGA come from the germline V gene. V gave up 5 bases and J gave up 1 base, with 11 bases separating them. Study-level points and caveats: A few larger clonotypes appeared in naive repertoires, especially CD8, possibly memory cells re-expressing CD45RA.

This receptor was identified in a human donor in good health. The rearrangement uses TRBV7-3 and TRBJ1-1; D call uncertain. Sequenced: naive CD8+ T cells from blood. The CDR3 loop is CASSLTSGNTEAFF. The CDR3 DNA reads TGTGCCAGCAGCCTCACTAGCGGGAACACTGAAGCTTTCTTT. The full variable domain, with the rest looked up from reference TRBV7-3 and TRBJ1-1, is GAGVSQTPSNKVTEKGKYVELRCDPISGHTALYWYRQSLGQGPEFLIYFQGTGAADDSGLPNDRFFAVRPEGSVSTLKIQRTERGDSAVYLCASSLTSGNTEAFFGQGTRLTVV.